Shown below are 32 T cell receptor beta chains from a single sample sequenced in a study of blood T cell repertoires in COVID-19. Clones were read by immunoSEQ multiplex PCR, and TCRdb kept only the in-frame ones, dropping some. The sample lists fewer than 85,000 clones; 85% to 90% were seen once. The sample was peripheral blood. These receptors were collected from a man aged 50 to 59 with active COVID-19.

The J gene is TRBJ1-2, the V gene TRBV4-1; perhaps TRBD1 as D (6 bases). The CDR3 runs to 15 residues. Germline lookup yields CDR1 MGHRA and CDR2 YSYEKL. V lost 1 base and J 1 base, leaving 10 bases between the germline ends. The CDR3 is CASSQVQGNNYGYTF. The DNA of the CDR3 is TGCGCCAGCAGCCAAGTGCAGGGGAATAACTATGGCTACACCTTC.

This chain uses TRBV5-4 with TRBJ2-7, with D maybe TRBD1 (6 bases). Germline lookup yields CDR1 SGHNT and CDR2 YYREEE (reference sequence). The length of the CDR3 is 14 residues. V dropped 0 bases and J dropped 0 bases, with 7 bases sitting between them. CDR3: CASSLEGVSYEQYF. CDR3 bases: TGTGCCAGCAGCTTGGAGGGGGTCTCCTACGAGCAGTACTTC.

The gene calls are TRBV6-4 and TRBJ1-2; 7 bases align to TRBD1. V lost 4 bases and J lost 6; bases outside the gene matches: 11. This CDR3 comprises 15 residues. Germline loops: CDR1 MRHNA, CDR2 SNTAGT. This CDR3 reads CASSAEFGGGNGYTF. The CDR3 region has the DNA TGTGCCAGCAGTGCCGAATTTGGAGGGGGCAATGGCTACACCTTC.

The chain carries TRBV7-9 and TRBJ2-1; 7 bases match TRBD2. The CDR3 covers 19 residues. Germline V gene sequence: CDR1 SEHNR, CDR2 FQNEAQ (reference sequence). The V gene end was trimmed by 4 bases and the J gene end by 0 bases; junction bases not matched to a gene: 15. CDR3: CASSYPKARESSSYNEQFF. The CDR3 bases are TGTGCCAGCAGCTACCCGAAGGCGCGGGAGAGTAGCTCCTACAATGAGCAGTTCTTC.

V is TRBV19 and J is TRBJ1-5; D might be TRBD1 (5 bases). The V end lost 1 base, the J end lost 2 bases, and 12 bases lay between the germline ends. Germline CDR1 is LNHDA and CDR2 is SQIVND (reference sequence). This CDR3 has 16 residues. DNA for the CDR3: TGTGCCAGTAGTATAGGGGCAGGGAATGGCAATCAGCCCCAGCATTTT. Amino acid sequence: CASSIGAGNGNQPQHF. Combining the CDR3 with reference TRBV19 and TRBJ1-5 gives the whole variable domain DGGITQSPKYLFRKEGQNVTLSCEQNLNHDAMYWYRQDPGQGLRLIYYSQIVNDFQKGDIAEGYSVSREKKESFPLTVTSAQKNPTAFYLCASSIGAGNGNQPQHFGDGTRLSIL.

This clone was detected once. The genes are TRBV10-3 and TRBJ2-7, with D possibly being TRBD2 (6 bases). Trimming took off 3 bases at V and 5 bases at J, with 11 bases between the two ends. Germline loops: CDR1 ENHRY, CDR2 SYGVKD. CDR3 length equals 13 residues. In DNA, the CDR3 is TGTGCCATCAGTGAACGGGAGATCGACGAGCAGTACTTC. This encodes CAISEREIDEQYF.

This sequence joins TRBV7-6 and TRBJ2-1; 7 bases match TRBD2. V shed 3 bases and J 0 bases; nucleotides not matched to a gene: 2. CDR3 length: 15 amino acids. Germline V lookup: CDR1 SGHVS, CDR2 FNYEAQ. CDR3 DNA: TGTGCCAGCAGCTTGGGGGACTACTCCTACAATGAGCAGTTCTTC. This encodes CASSLGDYSYNEQFF.

The V call is TRBV28, the J call TRBJ1-6; weak D call: TRBD1 (5 bases). The CDR3 runs to 17 residues. Germline-derived CDR1 and CDR2 are MDHEN and SYDVKM. The V and J ends lost 2 bases and 4 bases respectively, with 15 bases between them. The CDR3 DNA reads TGTGCCAGCAGTTTAGGACGTTCAGGGCTATATAATTCACCCCTCCACTTT. Translating it yields CASSLGRSGLYNSPLHF.

CDR3 bases: TGTGTCAGAAGCCCTCATCGGTTAGGGACAGGGGGCTGGGGTTACAATGAGCAGTTCTTC. This encodes CVRSPHRLGTGGWGYNEQFF. The chain recombines TRBV7-5 with TRBJ2-1; TRBD1 is the table's D call, not checked against the DNA. TRBV7-5 is reported as a pseudogene. CDR3 length: 20 amino acids.

J is TRBJ1-1 and V is TRBV7-9; D perhaps matches TRBD1 (6 bases). Germline V gene sequence: CDR1 SEHNR, CDR2 FQNEAQ (reference sequence). This CDR3 spans 12 amino acids. V dropped 6 bases and J dropped 4 bases, with 9 bases sitting between them. This CDR3 is CASSSTGTEAFF. Written as DNA, the CDR3 is TGTGCCAGCAGTTCGACAGGCACTGAAGCTTTCTTT.

The chain carries TRBV6-5 and TRBJ2-7; the match to TRBD1 covers 7 bases. The CDR3 spans 15 residues. The germline V gene encodes CDR1 MNHEY and CDR2 SVGAGI. J lost 2 bases, V lost 4 bases, and 8 bases had no gene match. The DNA for the CDR3 is TGTGCCAGCAGTTCCCCGGACAGGAGTACCTACGAGCAGTACTTC. Amino acids: CASSSPDRSTYEQYF.

The chain couples TRBV18 to TRBJ2-7, with a weak D call TRBD2 (5 bases). Germline-derived CDR1 and CDR2 are KGHSH and LQKENI. V was clipped by 6 bases and J by 7 bases, with 16 bases between them. This CDR3 contains 13 residues. CDR3 region: CASSLSREGEQYF. CDR3 bases: TGTGCCAGCTCTCTCTCCCGGGAAGGGGAGCAGTACTTC.

V gene TRBV3-1 (or the pseudogene TRBV3-2) combines with J gene TRBJ1-2, with a weak D call TRBD1 (5 bases). The CDR3 sequence is 15 residues long. Per the germline V gene, CDR1 is LGHDT and CDR2 is YNNKEL (reference sequence). V shed 1 base and J shed 2 bases, with 11 bases lying between them. The CDR3 here is CASSQGIAGNYGYTF. The CDR3 DNA is TGTGCCAGCAGCCAAGGAATCGCAGGGAACTATGGCTACACCTTC.

The chain has TRBV3-1 (or the pseudogene TRBV3-2) and TRBJ2-3, with D perhaps matching TRBD2 (6 bases). Germline V lookup: CDR1 LGHDT, CDR2 YNNKEL (reference sequence). The CDR3 covers 14 residues. The V end lost 4 bases, the J end lost 2 bases, and 10 bases lay between the germline ends. CDR3 sequence reads: CASSLLAYTDTQYF. The CDR3 DNA is TGTGCCAGCAGCCTCCTAGCGTACACAGATACGCAGTATTTT.

V gene TRBV28 combines with J gene TRBJ1-1; 8 positions agree with TRBD1. V lost 2 bases to trimming and J lost 4 bases; unmatched junction nucleotides: 3. There are 14 residues in the CDR3. CDR1 is MDHEN and CDR2 is SYDVKM in the germline V gene. CDR3 region: CASSLRTGSTEAFF. The CDR3 DNA follows: TGTGCCAGCAGTTTAAGGACAGGGTCCACTGAAGCTTTCTTT.

Concerning this clone itself: This sample includes further DNA sequences coding for the same CDR3. This chain uses TRBV4-3 with TRBJ2-1; tentatively, D is TRBD1 (6 bases). There are 15 residues in the CDR3. Trimming stripped 1 base from V and 4 bases from J, with 11 bases between. Germline V gene data show CDR1 as LGHNA and CDR2 as YSLEER. Written as DNA, the CDR3 is TGCGCCAGCAGCCAAGGAGGGGGATCGTACAATGAGCAGTTCTTC. Amino acids: CASSQGGGSYNEQFF.

J is TRBJ2-7 and V is TRBV6-2 or TRBV6-3; 12 nucleotides align to TRBD2. The germline gives CDR1 MNHEY, CDR2 SVGEGT. This CDR3 region has 15 residues. With V trimmed by 5 bases and J by 2 bases, 4 bases remained unmatched. The CDR3 nucleotides are TGTGCCAGCAGTCCCCGACTAGCGGGGGCCTACGAGCAGTACTTC. Encoded protein: CASSPRLAGAYEQYF.

The chain joins TRBV7-2 to TRBJ2-7, with D possibly matching TRBD1 (5 bases). The CDR3 is 14 residues long. V was trimmed by 6 bases and J by 2 bases, leaving 14 bases between them. Germline V gene data show CDR1 as SGHTA and CDR2 as FQGNSA. CDR3 sequence (DNA): TGTGCCAGCAGGTCCTTCACAGGAGCCTACGAGCAGTACTTC. Its protein product is CASRSFTGAYEQYF.

V gene TRBV19 combines with J gene TRBJ2-3, with 8 bases matching TRBD1. The V gene's germline CDR1 is LNHDA and CDR2 SQIVND (reference sequence). V lost 6 bases to trimming and J lost 4 bases; unmatched junction nucleotides: 9. This CDR3 comprises 15 residues. The CDR3 here is CASRSGQGRSDTQYF. In nucleotides, the CDR3 is TGTGCCAGTAGATCAGGACAGGGAAGGTCAGATACGCAGTATTTT.

J is TRBJ1-2 and V is TRBV6-6; 7 bases are shared with TRBD1. Unmatched junction bases numbered 7, after V lost 7 bases and J lost 5 bases. Germline V CDR1 and CDR2: MNHNY, SVGAGI (reference sequence). This CDR3 spans 13 amino acids. The CDR3 DNA follows: TGTGCCAGCAAGGAAGGGGGCACATATGGCTACACCTTC. Its translation is CASKEGGTYGYTF.

The chain carries TRBV19 and TRBJ1-1; D call uncertain. V was trimmed by 1 base and J by 0 bases, leaving 12 bases between them. Per the germline V gene, CDR1 is LNHDA and CDR2 is SQIVND (reference sequence). This CDR3 comprises 16 residues. The DNA for the CDR3 is TGTGCCAGTAGTATAGGTGCAGAACGAATGAACACTGAAGCTTTCTTT. Amino acid sequence: CASSIGAERMNTEAFF.

The chain uses TRBV28 and TRBJ2-2; D is perhaps TRBD2 (5 bases). The CDR3 consists of 14 residues. Germline CDR1 reads MDHEN; CDR2 reads SYDVKM. Trimming removed 7 bases from V and 4 bases from J, with 13 bases in between. The CDR3 here is CASMKRVSTGELFF. The CDR3 DNA follows: TGTGCCAGCATGAAGAGGGTGAGCACCGGGGAGCTGTTTTTT.

The chain carries TRBV5-8 and TRBJ2-1; D is perhaps TRBD2 (5 bases). The CDR3 spans 14 residues. CDR1 SGHTS and CDR2 YDEGEE come from the germline V gene. Trimming pared 3 bases from V and 8 bases from J, leaving 15 bases between. The CDR3 DNA sequence: TGTGCCAGCAGCTCGGGAATCGCCTGGCATGAGCAGTTCTTC. As protein: CASSSGIAWHEQFF.

This chain uses TRBV5-4 with TRBJ2-1; 14 bases match TRBD2. V was pared by 3 bases and J by 7 bases, with 6 bases of the junction left unmatched. This CDR3 has 16 residues. The germline gives CDR1 SGHNT, CDR2 YYREEE (reference sequence). The CDR3 DNA follows: TGTGCCAGCAGCTCGCCTCGACTAGCGGGAGGGAATGAGCAGTTCTTC. Amino acids: CASSSPRLAGGNEQFF.

This chain connects TRBV18 to TRBJ2-7, with TRBD2 matching over 9 bases. V dropped 5 bases and J dropped 3; count of bases not matched to a gene: 11. Germline V gene lookup returns CDR1 KGHSH and CDR2 LQKENI. The CDR3 runs 16 residues. CDR3 amino acids: CASSSNSGSGSYEQYF. In nucleotides, the CDR3 is TGTGCCAGCTCATCCAATAGCGGGAGTGGGAGCTACGAGCAGTACTTC.

This clone was counted ten times or more. The CDR3 region is CASSPGTGSYEQYF. The CDR3 region has the DNA TGTGCCAGCAGCCCCGGGACAGGCTCCTACGAGCAGTACTTC. V and J are TRBV5-4 and TRBJ2-7, with 8 bases aligning to TRBD1. Germline assignment: CDR1 SGHNT and CDR2 YYREEE (reference sequence). V dropped 4 bases and J dropped 0; count of bases not matched to a gene: 3. CDR3 length: 14 residues.

This clone was seen only once. The chain uses TRBV4-3 and TRBJ1-2; 7 bases are shared with TRBD1. CDR3 size: 15 residues. V trimming: 0 bases; J trimming: 5 bases; junction bases outside the gene matches: 6. Germline-derived CDR1 and CDR2 are LGHNA and YSLEER. The CDR3 DNA sequence: TGCGCCAGCAGCCAAGATACAGGGGTAAGGTATGGCTACACCTTC. Translated: CASSQDTGVRYGYTF.

The chain combines TRBV18 with TRBJ2-2; TRBD1 is a possible D gene (5 bases). CDR3 length: 17 amino acids. Between the trimmed V and J ends, which lost 2 bases and 5 bases, there was a span of 18 bases. CDR1 is KGHSH and CDR2 is LQKENI in the germline V gene. The CDR3 region is CASSPLQGNTNTGELFF. The CDR3, as DNA: TGTGCCAGCTCACCATTGCAGGGAAATACAAATACCGGGGAGCTGTTTTTT.

The chain has TRBV3-1 (or the pseudogene TRBV3-2) and TRBJ1-1, with D maybe TRBD1 (5 bases). This CDR3 is 15 amino acids long. V was clipped by 5 bases and J by 5 bases, with 18 bases between them. Germline CDR1 is LGHDT and CDR2 is YNNKEL (reference sequence). The CDR3 DNA reads TGTGCCAGCAGCGCTCCGGGGGGGGTCGATACTGAAGCTTTCTTT. As protein: CASSAPGGVDTEAFF.

The chain is built from TRBV27 and TRBJ1-1, with 7 bases matching TRBD1. After removal of 4 bases from V and 0 bases from J, the junction contained 8 bases not matched to a gene. There are 16 residues in the CDR3. Germline V gene sequence: CDR1 MNHEY, CDR2 SMNVEV (reference sequence). The CDR3 sequence is CASSSTGFSMNTEAFF. In nucleotides, the CDR3 is TGTGCCAGCAGTTCGACAGGGTTTTCCATGAACACTGAAGCTTTCTTT.

The chain recombines TRBV19 with TRBJ2-7; 12 positions match TRBD1. This CDR3 spans 15 amino acids. CDR1 and CDR2 from the germline V gene are LNHDA and SQIVND (reference sequence). With 10 bases clipped from V and 3 bases from J, the junction kept 10 bases outside the gene matches. This chain's CDR3 is CATLPGQGASYEQYF. The CDR3 DNA reads TGTGCCACCCTCCCGGGACAGGGGGCGAGCTACGAGCAGTACTTC.

This clone was found a few times. The chain carries TRBV2 and TRBJ2-7, with D possibly being TRBD1 (5 bases). The CDR3 totals 14 residues. CDR1 and CDR2 (germline): SNHLY, FYNNEI. V lost 3 bases to trimming and J lost 1 base, with 10 bases between them. CDR3 protein: CASSDQGLSYEQYF. CDR3 coding DNA: TGTGCCAGCAGTGACCAGGGCCTATCCTACGAGCAGTACTTC.